This passage covers 24 T cell receptor beta chains from one sample sequenced in a study of a mutant IDH1 vaccine in newly diagnosed glioma listed by TCRdb under 2021. The antigens of these receptors remain unknown. Library construction relied on the immunoSEQ multiplex PCR assay. TCRdb re-hosts the immuneACCESS table, in-frame sequences only. Its copies lack some clones; in the studies checked, an unresolved V gene accounts for under half of them, and the cause for the rest is not known. Present in this sample are around 40,000 clones, roughly 84% of which were seen just once. The ten largest clonotypes hold 2% to 2.5% of the sample. This sample's time point label indicates: week 23, last vaccination. Every vaccine dose consisted of 300 ug of a 20-mer mutant IDH1 peptide in Montanide, administered subcutaneously together with topical imiquimod. The starting material was PBMCs, obtained from a glioma patient whose treatment included an IDH1 peptide vaccine. These receptors all stem from a young woman with glioma. Some clones in this sample may be carry-over from other donors' samples.

This clone was recorded only once. The chain links TRBV5-1 to TRBJ2-3; the match to TRBD1 covers 9 bases. The CDR3 runs 15 residues. Trimming at V came to 5 bases and at J to 0 bases, leaving 4 bases not matched to a gene. Looked up from germline, CDR1 is SGHRS and CDR2 is YFSETQ. The CDR3 DNA follows: TGCGCCAGCAGGCCAGGACAGGGGAGCACAGATACGCAGTATTTT. Amino acid sequence: CASRPGQGSTDTQYF.

This clone was picked up one time. This chain connects TRBV6-5 to TRBJ1-6, with TRBD1 matching over 7 bases. The CDR3 spans 13 residues. V lost 8 bases and J lost 5; bases outside the gene matches: 3. Germline loops: CDR1 MNHEY, CDR2 SVGAGI. Here the CDR3 DNA reads TGTGCCAGCCGACAGGGCAATAATTCACCCCTCCACTTT. Its protein product is CASRQGNNSPLHF.

The chain uses TRBV10-3 and TRBJ1-5; D might be TRBD1 (6 bases). This CDR3 contains 14 residues. V was clipped by 3 bases and J by 2 bases, with 8 bases between them. CDR1 is ENHRY and CDR2 is SYGVKD in the germline V gene. This CDR3 reads CAISDQGRNQPQHF. CDR3 bases: TGTGCCATCAGTGATCAGGGGCGCAATCAGCCCCAGCATTTT.

The sample holds one count of this clone. This rearrangement joins TRBV9 to TRBJ2-7, with 9 bases aligning to TRBD1. CDR1 SGDLS and CDR2 YYNGEE come from the germline V gene. Trimming took 3 bases from V and 4 from J; bases not matched to a gene: 8. CDR3 length equals 15 residues. The CDR3 DNA follows: TGTGCCAGCAGCGGGAGGACAGGGGCCATATACGAGCAGTACTTC. This translates into CASSGRTGAIYEQYF.

The chain links TRBV5-1 to TRBJ2-1; 12 bases line up with TRBD2. V was pared by 4 bases and J by 0 bases, with 5 bases of the junction left unmatched. Germline V gives CDR1 SGHRS, CDR2 YFSETQ. CDR3 length equals 17 residues. As DNA, the CDR3 is TGCGCCAGCAGCGTGACTAGCGGGAGTAGCTCCTACAATGAGCAGTTCTTC. Protein sequence: CASSVTSGSSSYNEQFF.

The chain recombines TRBV2 with TRBJ1-5; D ambiguous. The CDR3 has 13 residues. Germline CDR1 SNHLY, CDR2 FYNNEI. V was cut by 6 bases and J by 4 bases, with 10 bases left in between. Written as DNA, the CDR3 is TGTGCCAGCAGGCAGGCTCGGAATCAGCCCCAGCATTTT. Translating it yields CASRQARNQPQHF.

This chain uses TRBV25-1 with TRBJ1-6, with a weak D call TRBD1 (5 bases). The V and J ends lost 0 bases and 0 bases respectively, with 12 bases between them. This CDR3 has 18 amino acids. Germline-derived CDR1 and CDR2 are MGHDK and SYGVNS. CDR3 sequence (DNA): TGTGCCAGCAGTGAATATAAGGGGCAGAGCTCCTATAATTCACCCCTCCACTTT. Translation: CASSEYKGQSSYNSPLHF.

This chain connects TRBV29-1 to TRBJ2-3; a possible D gene is TRBD2 (7 bases). Germline loops: CDR1 SQVTM, CDR2 ANQGSEA. The CDR3 has 16 residues. V was pared by 5 bases and J by 1 base, with 19 bases between. CDR3 in DNA: TGCAGCGTTAAGGGGGGGTGGGTAGGGGGCACAGATACGCAGTATTTT. It is translated as CSVKGGWVGGTDTQYF.

The chain has TRBV19 and TRBJ1-1; a possible D gene is TRBD1 (6 bases). The V gene lost 7 bases and the J gene lost 4 bases, with 16 bases spanning the gap. The CDR3 consists of 14 residues. Germline V gene lookup returns CDR1 LNHDA and CDR2 SQIVND (reference sequence). The CDR3 DNA sequence: TGTGCCAGTACCCTACAGGGAGGGGGCACTGAAGCTTTCTTT. Protein product: CASTLQGGGTEAFF.

The V call is TRBV19, the J call TRBJ2-7, with TRBD1 matching 11 bases. Germline V gene data show CDR1 as LNHDA and CDR2 as SQIVND (reference sequence). The CDR3 sequence is 15 residues long. J was trimmed by 5 bases and V by 3 bases; bases with no gene match: 6. The chain's CDR3 is CASSIPGQGANEQYF. CDR3 coding DNA: TGTGCCAGTAGTATCCCTGGACAGGGGGCGAACGAGCAGTACTTC.

The CDR3 nucleotides read TGCGCCAGCAGCCTCGGAGGGGTTCAAGAGACCCAGTACTTC. Protein: CASSLGGVQETQYF. The rearrangement uses TRBV5-1 and TRBJ2-5; tentatively, D is TRBD2 (6 bases). The CDR3 has 14 amino acids. Trimming left V 4 bases short and J 2 bases short, with 12 bases between. The germline V gene has CDR1 SGHRS and CDR2 YFSETQ.

In nucleotides, the CDR3 is TGCGCCAGCAGCCAAGATCCCCCGACTAGCGGGGGGGGAGTTAGCACAGATACGCAGTATTTT. Its translation is CASSQDPPTSGGGVSTDTQYF. This chain joins TRBV4-3 and TRBJ2-3; 14 bases match TRBD2. CDR1 is LGHNA and CDR2 is YSLEER in the germline V gene. After removal of 0 bases from V and 0 bases from J, the junction contained 11 bases not matched to a gene. CDR3 length: 21 residues.

The genes are TRBV5-1 and TRBJ2-2; weak D call: TRBD1 (6 bases). The germline CDR1 and CDR2 sequences are SGHRS and YFSETQ. Trimming shortened V by 1 base and J by 2 bases, and 9 bases separated the two germline ends. The CDR3 sequence is 15 residues long. CDR3 sequence: CASSLSGANTGELFF. CDR3 DNA sequence: TGCGCCAGCAGCTTGTCAGGGGCCAACACCGGGGAGCTGTTTTTT.

The V gene is TRBV6-1, the J gene TRBJ2-7; 9 bases map to TRBD1. This CDR3 is built from 13 residues. The germline gives CDR1 MNHNS, CDR2 SASEGT. J lost 4 bases, V lost 6 bases, and 4 bases had no gene match. CDR3 coding DNA: TGTGCCAGCAGCTGGACAGGGGAATACGAGCAGTACTTC. Protein: CASSWTGEYEQYF.

In this sample, this clone turned up a few times. The genes are TRBV19 and TRBJ1-4; possibly TRBD1 for D (5 bases). With 7 bases removed from V and 6 bases from J, the gap between germline ends came to 15 bases. The CDR3 runs to 14 residues. Germline V gives CDR1 LNHDA, CDR2 SQIVND (reference sequence). The CDR3 DNA reads TGTGCCAGTACCAAGGGACGGCTAGATGAAAAACTGTTTTTT. Translation: CASTKGRLDEKLFF.

The genes are TRBV5-1 and TRBJ2-7; TRBD2 might be the D (5 bases). Germline lookup yields CDR1 SGHRS and CDR2 YFSETQ. The length of the CDR3 is 14 residues. The germline V and J ends were trimmed by 0 bases and 2 bases, with 9 bases remaining between them. CDR3 DNA sequence: TGCGCCAGCAGCTTGGATAGCGCGGCCTACGAGCAGTACTTC. It specifies CASSLDSAAYEQYF.

A few counts support this clone. V and J are TRBV7-8 and TRBJ2-7; a possible D gene is TRBD2 (6 bases). The CDR3 runs 14 residues. V lost 1 base to trimming and J lost 3 bases, with 10 bases between them. Germline loops: CDR1 SGHVS, CDR2 FQNEAQ. CDR3 region: CASSLVGLGYEQYF. The CDR3, as DNA: TGTGCCAGCAGCTTAGTGGGACTTGGCTACGAGCAGTACTTC.

V usage is TRBV21-1 and J usage is TRBJ2-7. TRBV21-1 is listed as a pseudogene. This CDR3 comprises 11 residues. In nucleotides, the CDR3 is TGTGCCAGCACCCCAGCACACGAGCAGTACTTC. It translates to CASTPAHEQYF.

The rearrangement links TRBV30 to TRBJ2-1; D tentatively fits TRBD1 or TRBD2 (5 bases each). Per the germline V gene, CDR1 is GTSNPN and CDR2 is SVGIG (reference sequence). The CDR3 contains 14 residues. V lost 3 bases to trimming and J lost 4 bases, with 13 bases between them. The DNA for the CDR3 is TGTGCCTGGAGCCGGCTGGGACCATACAATGAGCAGTTCTTC. It codes for CAWSRLGPYNEQFF.

Note on this clone: A read error may produce the germline difference seen at one junction end. The V call is TRBV27, the J call TRBJ1-5, with 7 bases fitting TRBD1. Germline V gene data show CDR1 as MNHEY and CDR2 as SMNVEV (reference sequence). CDR3 size: 14 residues. The CDR3 DNA follows: TGTGCCAGCAGTCCTTTAGGGGGCAACCAGCCCCAGCATTTT. This translates into CASSPLGGNQPQHF.

The J gene is TRBJ1-6, the V gene TRBV27, with D unclear. This CDR3 region has 14 residues. Germline CDR1 MNHEY, CDR2 SMNVEV (reference sequence). Trimming removed 7 bases from V and 1 base from J, with 8 bases in between. DNA for the CDR3: TGTGCCAGCACGGTTGGATCCTATAATTCACCCCTCCACTTT. This sequence encodes CASTVGSYNSPLHF.

The rearrangement joins TRBV15 to TRBJ2-7, with 7 nucleotides matching TRBD1. Germline V gives CDR1 LNHNV, CDR2 YYDKDF (reference sequence). The CDR3 runs to 15 residues. V dropped 4 bases and J dropped 4; count of bases not matched to a gene: 10. CDR3 bases: TGTGCCACCAGCACGAACCGGGACAGCCTTTACGAGCAGTACTTC. Translated, it gives CATSTNRDSLYEQYF.

This rearrangement joins TRBV5-1 to TRBJ2-1; no clear D. This CDR3 is built from 12 residues. Trimming cost V 0 bases and J 9 bases, with 7 bases left between them. The V gene's germline CDR1 is SGHRS and CDR2 YFSETQ. CDR3 coding DNA: TGCGCCAGCAGCTTGGAAGGCGGTGAGCAGTTCTTC. It translates to CASSLEGGEQFF.

This clone occurred once. The gene calls are TRBV9 and TRBJ1-2; no reliable D call. With 0 bases removed from V and 8 bases from J, the gap between germline ends came to 5 bases. Germline V gene data show CDR1 as SGDLS and CDR2 as YYNGEE. The CDR3 covers 11 residues. For the CDR3, the DNA is TGTGCCAGCAGCGTAGGGGCCGGCTACACCTTC. Translating it yields CASSVGAGYTF.